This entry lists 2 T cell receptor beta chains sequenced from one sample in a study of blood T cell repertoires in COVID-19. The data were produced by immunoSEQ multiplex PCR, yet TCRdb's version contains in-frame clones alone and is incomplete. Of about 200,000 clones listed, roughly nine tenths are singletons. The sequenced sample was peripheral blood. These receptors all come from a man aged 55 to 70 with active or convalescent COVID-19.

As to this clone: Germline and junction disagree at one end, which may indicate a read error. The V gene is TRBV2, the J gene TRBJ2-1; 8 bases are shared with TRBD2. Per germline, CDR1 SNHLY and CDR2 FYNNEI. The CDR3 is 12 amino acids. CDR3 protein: CASRGGKGLVVF. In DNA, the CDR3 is TGTGCCAGCAGGGGGGGGAAGGGACTAGTAGTCTTC.

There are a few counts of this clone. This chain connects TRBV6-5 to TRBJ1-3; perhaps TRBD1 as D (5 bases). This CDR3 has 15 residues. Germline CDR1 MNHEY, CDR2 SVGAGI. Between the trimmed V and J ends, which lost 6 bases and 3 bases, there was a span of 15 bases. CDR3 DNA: TGTGCCAGCAGCCCACAGGTGCGAGGTGGAAACACCATATATTTT. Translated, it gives CASSPQVRGGNTIYF.